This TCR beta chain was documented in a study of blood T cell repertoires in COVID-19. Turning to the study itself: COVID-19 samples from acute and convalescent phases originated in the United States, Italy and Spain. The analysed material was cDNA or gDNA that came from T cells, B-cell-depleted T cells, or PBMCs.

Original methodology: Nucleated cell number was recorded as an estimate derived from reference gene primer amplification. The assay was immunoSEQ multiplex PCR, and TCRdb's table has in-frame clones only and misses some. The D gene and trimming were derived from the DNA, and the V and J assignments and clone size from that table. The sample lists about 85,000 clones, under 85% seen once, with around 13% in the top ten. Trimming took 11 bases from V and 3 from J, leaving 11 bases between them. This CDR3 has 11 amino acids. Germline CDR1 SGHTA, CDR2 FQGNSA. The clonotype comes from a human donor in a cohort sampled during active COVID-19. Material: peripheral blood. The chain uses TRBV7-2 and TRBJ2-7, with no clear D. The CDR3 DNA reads TGTGCCTGTCAACCAGACTACGAGCAGTACTTC. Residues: CACQPDYEQYF.